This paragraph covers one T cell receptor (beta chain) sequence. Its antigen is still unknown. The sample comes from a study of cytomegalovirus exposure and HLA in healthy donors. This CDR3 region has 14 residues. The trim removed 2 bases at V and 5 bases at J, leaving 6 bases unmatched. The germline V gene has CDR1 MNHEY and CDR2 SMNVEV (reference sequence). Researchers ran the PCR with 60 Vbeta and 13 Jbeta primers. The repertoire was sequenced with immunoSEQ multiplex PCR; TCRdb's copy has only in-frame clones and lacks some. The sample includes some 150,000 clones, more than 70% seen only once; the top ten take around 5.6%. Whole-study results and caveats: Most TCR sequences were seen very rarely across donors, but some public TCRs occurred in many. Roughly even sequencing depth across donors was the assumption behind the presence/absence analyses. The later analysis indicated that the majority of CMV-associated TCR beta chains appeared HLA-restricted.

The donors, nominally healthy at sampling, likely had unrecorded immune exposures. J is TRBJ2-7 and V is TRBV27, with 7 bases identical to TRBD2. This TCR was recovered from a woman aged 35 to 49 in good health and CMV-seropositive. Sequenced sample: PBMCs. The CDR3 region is CASSLGGGRNEQYF. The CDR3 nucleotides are TGTGCCAGCAGTTTAGGGGGGGGTCGGAACGAGCAGTACTTC.